This TCR beta chain was sequenced in a study of T cells in Graves' hyperthyroidism and ophthalmopathy. Turning to this clonotype: The antigen remains unidentified. A much larger clone lies one base from this, so it may be a read error.

Study results and caveats: Blood held most thyroid clonotypes expanded above 0.001 frequency. Ophthalmopathy was identified by the model a median about 6.4 months ahead of onset.

Researchers took RNA transcripts and amplified the TCR beta CDR3 regions from them. The study used the HTBI primer set for a first-round RT-PCR of the TCR CDR3. MiXCR, applied by TCRdb to the multiplex PCR reads, yields one record per CDR3 protein. Counted here are about 720,000 distinct CDR3 sequences, roughly 15% occurring once; the ten biggest clones make up around 7.7%. Germline V gene sequence: CDR1 MNHEY, CDR2 SVGEGT. This CDR3 comprises 16 residues. The gene calls are TRBV6-2 or TRBV6-3 and TRBJ2-7, with a possible D match to TRBD1 (6 bases). Judging by the DNA end, TRBJ2-1 fits better; the J call may be wrong. The sequence was collected from a man younger than 35 with Graves' hyperthyroidism. The specimen was blood. The CDR3 DNA is TGTGCCAGCAGCCCAATACTCAAGACAGGCAACTACGAGCAGTTCTTC. This translates into CASSPILKTGNYEQFF.